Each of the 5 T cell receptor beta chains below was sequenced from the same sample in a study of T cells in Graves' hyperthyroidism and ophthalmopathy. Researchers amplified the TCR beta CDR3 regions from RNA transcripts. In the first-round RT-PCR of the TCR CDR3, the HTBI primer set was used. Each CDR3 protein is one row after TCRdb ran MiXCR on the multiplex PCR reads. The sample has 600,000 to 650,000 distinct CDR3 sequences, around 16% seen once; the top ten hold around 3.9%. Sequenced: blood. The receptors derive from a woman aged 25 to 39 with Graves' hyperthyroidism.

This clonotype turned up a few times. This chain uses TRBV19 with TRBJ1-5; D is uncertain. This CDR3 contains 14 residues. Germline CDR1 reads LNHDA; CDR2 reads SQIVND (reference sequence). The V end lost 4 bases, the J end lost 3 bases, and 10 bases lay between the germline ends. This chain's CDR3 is CASSRAAVNQPQHF. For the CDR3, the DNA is TGTGCCAGTAGTAGGGCCGCAGTCAATCAGCCCCAGCATTTT.

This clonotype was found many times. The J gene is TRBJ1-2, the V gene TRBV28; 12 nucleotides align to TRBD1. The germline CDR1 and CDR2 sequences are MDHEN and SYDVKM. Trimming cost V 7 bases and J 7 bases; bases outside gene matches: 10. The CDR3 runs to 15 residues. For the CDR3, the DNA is TGTGCCAGCATGCCCCCGGGACAGGGGGCACTTGGCTACACCTTC. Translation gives CASMPPGQGALGYTF.

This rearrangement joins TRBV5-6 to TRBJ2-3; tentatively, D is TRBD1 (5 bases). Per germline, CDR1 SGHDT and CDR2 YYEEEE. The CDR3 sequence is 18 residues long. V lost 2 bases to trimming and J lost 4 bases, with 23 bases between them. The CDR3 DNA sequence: TGTGCCAGCAGCTTTTCAATCCTACGCAGGGATAGTTCAGATACGCAGTATTTT. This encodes CASSFSILRRDSSDTQYF.

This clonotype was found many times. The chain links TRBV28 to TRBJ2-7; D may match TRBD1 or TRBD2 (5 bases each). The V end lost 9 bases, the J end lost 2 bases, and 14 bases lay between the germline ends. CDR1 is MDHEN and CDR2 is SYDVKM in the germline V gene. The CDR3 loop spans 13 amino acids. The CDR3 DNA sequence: TGTGCCAGTACCGGGACGGATACCTACGAGCAGTACTTC. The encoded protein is CASTGTDTYEQYF. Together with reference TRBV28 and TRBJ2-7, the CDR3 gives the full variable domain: DVKVTQSSRYLVKRTGEKVFLECVQDMDHENMFWYRQDPGLGLRLIYFSYDVKMKEKGDIPEGYSVSREKKERFSLILESASTNQTSMYLCASTGTDTYEQYFGPGTRLTVT.

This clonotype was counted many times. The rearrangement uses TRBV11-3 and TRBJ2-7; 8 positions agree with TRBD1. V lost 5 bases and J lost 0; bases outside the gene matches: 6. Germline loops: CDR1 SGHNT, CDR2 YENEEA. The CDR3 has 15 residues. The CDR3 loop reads CASSLWTGSSYEQYF. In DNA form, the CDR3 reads TGTGCCAGCAGCCTATGGACAGGGAGCTCCTACGAGCAGTACTTC.